The 20 T cell receptor beta chains in this list originate from one sample, sequenced in a study of shared clonotypes between healthy human individuals. Sequencing used immunoSEQ multiplex PCR; TCRdb keeps in-frame clones, though not all of them. The sample consists of approximately 590,000 clones, 95% of them appearing once. The naive CD8 fraction comprised CD45RO-negative cells positively selected for CCR7 and excluded terminally differentiated effector memory CD45RA+ cells. The sample consisted of naive CD8+ T cells sorted from blood. All receptors come from a young woman in good health.

The chain joins TRBV7-8 to TRBJ1-1; D gene unclear. The CDR3 is 14 amino acids. Trimming removed 4 bases at V and 3 bases at J, with 12 bases between. Germline V lookup: CDR1 SGHVS, CDR2 FQNEAQ. The CDR3 reads CASSYSREDTEAFF. In DNA form, the CDR3 reads TGTGCCAGCAGCTACTCAAGAGAGGACACTGAAGCTTTCTTT.

This sequence joins TRBV30 and TRBJ2-7, with D maybe TRBD2 (6 bases). The CDR3 runs to 14 residues. Trimming shortened V by 0 bases and J by 3 bases, and 12 bases separated the two germline ends. Per germline, CDR1 GTSNPN and CDR2 SVGIG (reference sequence). CDR3 loop: CAWSVLPGGYEQYF. The CDR3 nucleotides are TGTGCCTGGAGTGTACTCCCCGGGGGCTACGAGCAGTACTTC.

The chain is built from TRBV9 and TRBJ2-7, with 12 nucleotides matching TRBD2. The CDR3 runs to 14 residues. CDR1 is SGDLS, CDR2 YYNGEE, per germline. V gave up 4 bases and J gave up 3 bases; unmatched junction bases: 2. This CDR3 is CASSKGLAGYEQYF. Here the CDR3 DNA reads TGTGCCAGCAGCAAGGGACTAGCGGGCTACGAGCAGTACTTC.

The chain combines TRBV13 with TRBJ1-2; D remains unclear. The germline CDR1 and CDR2 sequences are PRHDT and FYEKMQ (reference sequence). V gave up 4 bases and J gave up 1 base, with 7 bases separating them. This CDR3 spans 13 amino acids. The chain's CDR3 is CASSSGVNYGYTF. The CDR3 DNA reads as TGTGCCAGCAGCTCCGGGGTTAACTATGGCTACACCTTC.

The rearrangement links TRBV28 to TRBJ2-3, with 7 bases matching TRBD2. The CDR3 totals 15 residues. Trimming at V came to 7 bases and at J to 5 bases, leaving 12 bases not matched to a gene. Germline lookup yields CDR1 MDHEN and CDR2 SYDVKM. CDR3 sequence (DNA): TGTGCCAGCACCACCCTTGGTGGGGGGGGAGATACGCAGTATTTT. Protein sequence: CASTTLGGGGDTQYF.

The V and J genes are TRBV28 and TRBJ2-1, with D possibly matching TRBD2 (5 bases). This CDR3 contains 13 residues. The V end was cut by 4 bases, the J end by 8 bases, with 12 bases between. Per germline, CDR1 MDHEN and CDR2 SYDVKM. CDR3 sequence: CASSSLPGDEQFF. DNA of the CDR3: TGTGCCAGCAGTTCGCTACCCGGGGATGAGCAGTTCTTC.

The CDR3 DNA reads TGTGCCAGCAGTGACAGGGGTGGTGGCTGGATCGATGAGCAGTTCTTC. Its protein product is CASSDRGGGWIDEQFF. This chain connects TRBV2 to TRBJ2-1, with TRBD1 as a possible D gene (6 bases). V was pared by 3 bases and J by 8 bases, with 20 bases between. Germline V lookup: CDR1 SNHLY, CDR2 FYNNEI. The CDR3 has 16 residues.

The chain combines TRBV5-8 with TRBJ2-3, with 8 bases identical to TRBD2. V was clipped by 2 bases and J by 3 bases; unmatched bases: 5. Looked up from germline, CDR1 is SGHTS and CDR2 is YDEGEE. This CDR3 contains 15 residues. The CDR3 bases are TGTGCCAGCAGCTTATGGGCTAGCGGGACAGATACGCAGTATTTT. Protein sequence: CASSLWASGTDTQYF.

The V gene is TRBV6-6, the J gene TRBJ2-3; tentatively, D is TRBD1 (6 bases). Germline values: CDR1 MNHNY, CDR2 SVGAGI (reference sequence). The V gene lost 4 bases and the J gene lost 5 bases, with 16 bases spanning the gap. The CDR3 loop spans 15 amino acids. CDR3 loop: CASSWTDPKLDTQYF. The CDR3 DNA follows: TGTGCCAGCAGTTGGACAGACCCAAAACTAGATACGCAGTATTTT.

With regard to this clone: At one of its ends the junction is not consistent with the germline gene, which may arise from a read error. The sample holds other DNA sequences that translate to the same CDR3. This sequence joins TRBV28 and TRBJ2-2; D is ambiguous. Germline lookup yields CDR1 MDHEN and CDR2 SYDVKM. This CDR3 spans 15 amino acids. The DNA for the CDR3 is TGCGCCAGCCATAGGGCAGTCATGCCCACCGGGGAGCTGTTTTTT. It is translated as CASHRAVMPTGELFF.

CDR3 nucleotides: TGTGCCAGCAGTAGAAGAGAATTGTCCTACGAGCAGTACTTC. Translating gives CASSRRELSYEQYF. This chain connects TRBV28 to TRBJ2-5, with D unresolved. The J call is doubtful: the DNA matches TRBJ2-7 better. In germline, CDR1 is MDHEN, CDR2 SYDVKM. The CDR3 totals 14 residues.

This chain links TRBV13 with TRBJ1-3, with D possibly matching TRBD1 (5 bases). The V end was cut by 5 bases, the J end by 4 bases, with 30 bases between. The CDR3 totals 20 residues. Germline values: CDR1 PRHDT, CDR2 FYEKMQ (reference sequence). As DNA, the CDR3 is TGTGCCAGCAGCATCCTCGGTGGGGGGGAAAACTCCGGTATCGGAAACACCATATATTTT. Encoded protein: CASSILGGGENSGIGNTIYF. The variable domain in full, with the rest retrieved from reference TRBV13 and TRBJ1-3, is AAGVIQSPRHLIKEKRETATLKCYPIPRHDTVYWYQQGPGQDPQFLISFYEKMQSDKGSIPDRFSAQQFSDYHSELNMSSLELGDSALYFCASSILGGGENSGIGNTIYFGEGSWLTVV.

This chain connects TRBV27 to TRBJ1-2, with D possibly being TRBD1 (5 bases). The germline V and J ends were trimmed by 0 bases and 8 bases, with 19 bases remaining between them. The CDR3 length is 16 residues. Per the germline V gene, CDR1 is MNHEY and CDR2 is SMNVEV (reference sequence). CDR3 protein: CASSLSIGAWEGGYTF. The CDR3 nucleotides are TGTGCCAGCAGTTTATCGATTGGGGCGTGGGAAGGGGGCTACACCTTC.

The chain is built from TRBV6-5 and TRBJ2-3; D is unresolved. Trimming removed 6 bases from V and 3 bases from J, with 13 bases in between. The CDR3 is 14 amino acids. CDR1 is MNHEY and CDR2 is SVGAGI in the germline V gene. The CDR3 is CASRLITGTDTQYF. The CDR3 coding sequence is TGTGCCAGCAGATTGATAACTGGGACAGATACGCAGTATTTT.

The chain has TRBV19 and TRBJ2-1; D is ambiguous. Per germline, CDR1 LNHDA and CDR2 SQIVND (reference sequence). Trimming left V 3 bases short and J 7 bases short, with 13 bases between. This CDR3 comprises 14 residues. The DNA of the CDR3 is TGTGCCAGTAGTATGGTGGCAGGCTTGAATGAGCAGTTCTTC. Its translation: CASSMVAGLNEQFF.

CDR3 nucleotides: TGTGCCAGCAGCTTGGGGGGAGAGTATAGCAATCAGCCCCAGCATTTT. Translation gives CASSLGGEYSNQPQHF. The rearrangement uses TRBV7-9 and TRBJ1-5; D is perhaps TRBD1 (5 bases). CDR3 size: 16 residues. Trimming took off 3 bases at V and 0 bases at J, with 12 bases between the two ends. The germline V gene has CDR1 SEHNR and CDR2 FQNEAQ (reference sequence).

This chain joins TRBV28 and TRBJ1-4, with 8 positions matching TRBD1. V gave up 6 bases and J gave up 7 bases; unmatched junction bases: 7. Germline values: CDR1 MDHEN, CDR2 SYDVKM. This CDR3 contains 14 residues. CDR3 loop: CASSSIDRGEKLFF. CDR3 nucleotides: TGTGCCAGCAGCTCAATCGACAGGGGTGAAAAACTGTTTTTT.

V usage is TRBV28 and J usage is TRBJ2-7; tentative D call: TRBD1 (5 bases). Germline CDR1 MDHEN, CDR2 SYDVKM. The germline V and J ends were trimmed by 3 bases and 4 bases, with 22 bases remaining between them. This CDR3 is 17 amino acids long. The CDR3 DNA reads as TGTGCCAGCAGTTTCCCTACGACAGACCTGCTTTCGTACGAGCAGTACTTC. Its protein is CASSFPTTDLLSYEQYF.

This rearrangement joins TRBV5-4 to TRBJ2-7; D unresolved. The CDR3 runs to 13 residues. Germline values: CDR1 SGHNT, CDR2 YYREEE (reference sequence). V lost 7 bases to trimming and J lost 0 bases, with 11 bases between them. The CDR3 is CASREESSYEQYF. CDR3 nucleotide sequence: TGTGCCAGCCGCGAGGAGAGCTCCTACGAGCAGTACTTC. Using reference TRBV5-4 and TRBJ2-7 for the parts outside the CDR3, the full variable domain is ETGVTQSPTHLIKTRGQQVTLRCSSQSGHNTVSWYQQALGQGPQFIFQYYREEENGRGNFPPRFSGLQFPNYSSELNVNALELDDSALYLCASREESSYEQYFGPGTRLTVT.

The V and J genes are TRBV4-1 and TRBJ1-3, with D hard to call. CDR3 size: 16 residues. The V gene lost 2 bases and the J gene lost 0 bases, with 11 bases spanning the gap. The V gene's germline CDR1 is MGHRA and CDR2 YSYEKL. CDR3 loop: CASSQRREGSGNTIYF. The DNA for the CDR3 is TGCGCCAGCAGCCAACGGAGGGAGGGCTCTGGAAACACCATATATTTT.